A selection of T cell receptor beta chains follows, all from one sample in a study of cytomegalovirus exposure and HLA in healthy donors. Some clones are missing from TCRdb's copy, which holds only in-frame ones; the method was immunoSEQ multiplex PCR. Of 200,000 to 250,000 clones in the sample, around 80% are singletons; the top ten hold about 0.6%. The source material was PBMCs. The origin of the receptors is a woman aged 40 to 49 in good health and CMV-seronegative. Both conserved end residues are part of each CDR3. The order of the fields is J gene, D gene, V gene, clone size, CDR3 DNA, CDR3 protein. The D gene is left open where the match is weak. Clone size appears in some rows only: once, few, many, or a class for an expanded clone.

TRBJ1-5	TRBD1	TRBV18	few	TGTGCCAGCTCACCGGGCAGGGACCAGGGGGCCCAGCATTTT	CASSPGRDQGAQHF
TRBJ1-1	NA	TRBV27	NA	TGTGCCAGCAGTTTAGGGGGGGGGAACACTGAAGCTTTCTTT	CASSLGGGNTEAFF
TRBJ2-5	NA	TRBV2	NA	TGTGCCAGCAGTGGGAGGGGTCTCCGAGAGACCCAGTACTTC	CASSGRGLRETQYF
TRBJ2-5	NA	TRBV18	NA	TGTGCCAGCTCACGCGGGGAGAAAGAGACCCAGTACTTC	CASSRGEKETQYF
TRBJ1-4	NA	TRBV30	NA	TGTGCCTGGACCACAGGGTCAGCTAATGAAAAACTGTTTTTT	CAWTTGSANEKLFF
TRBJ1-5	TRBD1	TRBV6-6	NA	TGTGCCAGCAAAGGACAGGGGGATCAGCCCCAGCATTTT	CASKGQGDQPQHF
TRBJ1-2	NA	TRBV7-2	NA	TGTGCCAGCAGCCGTCGGGGGAATGGCTACACCTTC	CASSRRGNGYTF
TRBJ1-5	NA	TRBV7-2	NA	TGTGCCAGCAGCTTAGGACAGTCGAGCAATCAGCCCCAGCATTTT	CASSLGQSSNQPQHF
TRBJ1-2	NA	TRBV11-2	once	TGTGCCAGCAGCTTAGTCGGGAACTATGGCTACACCTTC	CASSLVGNYGYTF
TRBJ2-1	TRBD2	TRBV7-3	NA	TGTGCCAGCAGCCGAAGACTAGCGGGGATGAATGAGCAGTTCTTC	CASSRRLAGMNEQFF
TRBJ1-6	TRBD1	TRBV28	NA	TGTGCCAGCAGTTTCCAGGACAGGGGTCTCTCACCCCTCCACTTT	CASSFQDRGLSPLHF
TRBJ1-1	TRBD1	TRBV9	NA	TGTGCCAGCAGCCCCGGACAGGGGGTACCGAACACTGAAGCTTTCTTT	CASSPGQGVPNTEAFF
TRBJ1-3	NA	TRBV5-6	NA	TGTGCCAGCAGCTTCGGATCGACAGCGCCGAGCTCTGGAAACACCATATATTTT	CASSFGSTAPSSGNTIYF
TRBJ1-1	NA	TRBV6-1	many	TGTGCCAGCAGTGAATTCTACACTGAAGCTTTCTTT	CASSEFYTEAFF
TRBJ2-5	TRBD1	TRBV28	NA	TGTGCCAGCAGTTTATTCCCCCACCGACAGGGGTGGGGAGAGACCCAGTACTTC	CASSLFPHRQGWGETQYF
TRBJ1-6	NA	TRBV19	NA	TGTGCCAGTAGTATATCGGAGCCCTCCTATAATTCACCCCTCCACTTT	CASSISEPSYNSPLHF
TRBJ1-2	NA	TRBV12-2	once	TGTGCAAGTCGCTTAATGCCCGGGGTGAGGAGGGATGGCTACACCTTC	CASRLMPGVRRDGYTF
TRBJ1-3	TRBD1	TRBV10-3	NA	TGTGCCATCGGGACAGGGGCCCTCTCTGGAAACACCATATATTTT	CAIGTGALSGNTIYF
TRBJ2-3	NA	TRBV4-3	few	TGCGCCAGCAGCCAAGATCCCCAGGGGAAAGATACGCAGTATTTT	CASSQDPQGKDTQYF
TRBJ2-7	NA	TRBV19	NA	TGTGCCAGTAGTAACGGAGCCTCCTACGAGCAGTACTTC	CASSNGASYEQYF
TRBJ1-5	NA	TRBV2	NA	TGTGCCAGCAGTGACAACAGCCTCAATCAGCCCCAGCATTTT	CASSDNSLNQPQHF
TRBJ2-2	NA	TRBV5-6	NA	TGTGCCAGCAGCTTGATCGGCGGGACGGGCACCGGGGAGCTGTTTTTT	CASSLIGGTGTGELFF
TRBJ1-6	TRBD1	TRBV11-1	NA	TGTGCCAGCAGCTCGTTACAGGGGGAATCACCCCTCCACTTT	CASSSLQGESPLHF
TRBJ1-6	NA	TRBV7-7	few	TGTGCTAGCTCACGAGAACCGAATTCACCCCTCCACTTT	CASSREPNSPLHF
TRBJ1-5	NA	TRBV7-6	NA	TGTGCCAGCACCATAGGAGGGCACAATCAGCCCCAGCATTTT	CASTIGGHNQPQHF
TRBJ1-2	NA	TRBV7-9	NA	TGTGCCAGCAGCCACAGGGAAGGGTTCTATGGCTACACCTTC	CASSHREGFYGYTF
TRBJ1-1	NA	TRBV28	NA	TGTGCCAGCAGCCAGGGTCAAGCTTTCTTT	CASSQGQAFF
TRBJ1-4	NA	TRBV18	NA	TGTGCCAGCTCACGGGCCTTGGATGAAAAACTGTTTTTT	CASSRALDEKLFF
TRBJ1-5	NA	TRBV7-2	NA	TGTGCCAGCAGCTTACTGCCCGACAGATCTCAGAGCAATCAGCCCCAGCATTTT	CASSLLPDRSQSNQPQHF
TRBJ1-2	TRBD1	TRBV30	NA	TGTGCGGTAGACAGGGGAGGAGGCTACACCTTC	CAVDRGGGYTF
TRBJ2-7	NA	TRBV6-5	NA	TGTGCCAGCACCTCGAGGACATCTTCCTACGAGCAGTACTTC	CASTSRTSSYEQYF
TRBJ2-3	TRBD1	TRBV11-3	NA	TGTGCCAGCAGCTTATTGACAGGGTCCCTCACAGATACGCAGTATTTT	CASSLLTGSLTDTQYF
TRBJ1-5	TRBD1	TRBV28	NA	TGTGCCAGCAGTTTCCGGACAGGGGGCCTAGGCAATCAGCCCCAGCATTTT	CASSFRTGGLGNQPQHF
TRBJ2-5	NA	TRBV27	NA	TGTGCCAGCAGTTGGGGACAAGCTACGGTGCAGTACTTC	CASSWGQATVQYF
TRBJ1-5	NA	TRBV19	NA	TGTGCCAGTAGTATAAATGGAGATCAGCCCCAGCATTTT	CASSINGDQPQHF
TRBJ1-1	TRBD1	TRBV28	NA	TGTGCCAGCAGAGGGACAGGGGAAGGTGTCACTGAAGCTTTCTTT	CASRGTGEGVTEAFF
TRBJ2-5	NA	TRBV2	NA	TGTGCCCAGCTGGCGACACCGGAGACCCAGTACTTC	CAQLATPETQYF
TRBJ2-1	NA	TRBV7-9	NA	TGTGCCAGCAGCACCACGCCCCGGACAAACAATGAGCAGTTCTTC	CASSTTPRTNNEQFF
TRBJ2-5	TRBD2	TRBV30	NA	TGTGCCTGGAGTGTCGGGGGGGGGCCTCAAGAGACCCAGTACTTC	CAWSVGGGPQETQYF
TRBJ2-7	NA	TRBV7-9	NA	TGTGCCAGCAGCTTCCCCCAGGACAGAGCCTACGAGCAGTACTTC	CASSFPQDRAYEQYF
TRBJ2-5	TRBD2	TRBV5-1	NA	TGCGCCAGCAGCTACCTAGCGGGGGGGCCCTATGAGACCCAGTACTTC	CASSYLAGGPYETQYF
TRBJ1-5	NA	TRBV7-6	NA	TGTGCCAGCAGCTTAGACAGGCTAAAGGATCAGCCCCAGCATTTT	CASSLDRLKDQPQHF
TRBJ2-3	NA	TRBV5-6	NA	TGTGCCAGCAGCTTGGCCTCGGCAGATACGCAGTATTTT	CASSLASADTQYF
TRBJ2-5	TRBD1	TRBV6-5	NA	TGTGCCAGCAGTAAGGCAGGGGGCCGACAAGAGACCCAGTACTTC	CASSKAGGRQETQYF
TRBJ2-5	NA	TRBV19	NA	TGTGCCAGTAGTATCCAGTACCAAGAGACCCAGTACTTC	CASSIQYQETQYF